Shown below are 7 T cell receptor beta chains from a single sample sequenced in a study of cytomegalovirus exposure and HLA in healthy donors. Both 60 Vbeta primers and 13 Jbeta primers went into the PCR. The protocol was immunoSEQ multiplex PCR, while the TCRdb copy is restricted to in-frame clones and leaves out a portion. This sample has about 170,000 clones, with 75% to 90% found just once. The source material was PBMCs. The receptor set was obtained from a woman aged 45 to 65 in good health and CMV-seropositive.

The J gene is TRBJ2-5, the V gene TRBV29-1; 7 nucleotides align to TRBD1. This CDR3 has 15 amino acids. V gave up 4 bases and J gave up 3 bases; unmatched junction bases: 11. Per germline, CDR1 SQVTM and CDR2 ANQGSEA. The CDR3 sequence: CSVGPPGQTEETQYF. The CDR3 DNA sequence: TGCAGCGTTGGGCCCCCGGGACAGACGGAAGAGACCCAGTACTTC.

This rearrangement joins TRBV4-3 to TRBJ2-1; TRBD2 matches at 12 bases. Losses at the gene ends were 1 base for V and 5 bases for J; bases not matched to a gene: 0. CDR1 and CDR2 (germline): LGHNA, YSLEER. This CDR3 has 15 residues. The CDR3 coding sequence is TGCGCCAGCAGCCAAGGGACTAGCGGGAACAATGAGCAGTTCTTC. Translating it yields CASSQGTSGNNEQFF.

The chain is built from TRBV5-1 and TRBJ2-5; 10 bases match TRBD1. The J call may be faulty, since TRBJ2-7 better matches the DNA end. Per the germline V gene, CDR1 is SGHRS and CDR2 is YFSETQ. This CDR3 region has 14 residues. CDR3 nucleotide sequence: TGCGCCAGCAGCTTCGGACAGGGGGATTACGAGCAGTACTTC. Protein product: CASSFGQGDYEQYF.

The rearrangement links TRBV18 to TRBJ2-7, with 7 bases identical to TRBD1. Germline CDR1 is KGHSH and CDR2 is LQKENI. The CDR3 consists of 13 residues. With 8 bases clipped from V and 2 bases from J, the junction kept 6 bases outside the gene matches. CDR3 nucleotide sequence: TGTGCCAGCGCCGGCCAGGGGGCCTACGAGCAGTACTTC. Amino acids: CASAGQGAYEQYF.

This clone was detected a few times. The chain carries TRBV4-3 and TRBJ2-1; D is ambiguous. The CDR3 has 15 amino acids. The germline CDR1 and CDR2 sequences are LGHNA and YSLEER. V shed 0 bases and J shed 2 bases, with 8 bases lying between them. CDR3 loop: CASSQDSTPYNEQFF. CDR3 nucleotide sequence: TGCGCCAGCAGCCAAGACTCTACCCCCTACAATGAGCAGTTCTTC.

This clone has only a few counts. The rearrangement joins TRBV13 to TRBJ1-1; TRBD1 aligns across 10 bases. Germline V gives CDR1 PRHDT, CDR2 FYEKMQ (reference sequence). The trim removed 3 bases at V and 7 bases at J, leaving 11 bases unmatched. The CDR3 runs 16 residues. The CDR3 here is CASSLWGQGRAGEAFF. CDR3 DNA: TGTGCCAGCAGCTTGTGGGGACAGGGGCGAGCGGGTGAAGCTTTCTTT.

At least ten counts were recorded for this clone. V is TRBV6-5 and J is TRBJ2-3, with TRBD2 matching over 13 bases. The V and J ends lost 6 bases and 4 bases, in that order; junction bases with no gene match: 4. Germline V gene data show CDR1 as MNHEY and CDR2 as SVGAGI. The CDR3 consists of 15 residues. In DNA, the CDR3 is TGTGCCAGCAGCCGGACTAGCGGGAGCCCAGATACGCAGTATTTT. This codes for CASSRTSGSPDTQYF.